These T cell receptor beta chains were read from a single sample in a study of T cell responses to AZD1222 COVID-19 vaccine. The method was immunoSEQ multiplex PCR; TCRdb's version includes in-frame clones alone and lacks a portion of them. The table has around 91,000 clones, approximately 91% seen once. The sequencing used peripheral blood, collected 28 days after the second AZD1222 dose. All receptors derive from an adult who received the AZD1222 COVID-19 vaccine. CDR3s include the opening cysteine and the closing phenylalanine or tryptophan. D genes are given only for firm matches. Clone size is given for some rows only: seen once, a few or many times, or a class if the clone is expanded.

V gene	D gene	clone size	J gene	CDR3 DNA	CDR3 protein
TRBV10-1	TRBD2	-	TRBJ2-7	TGCGCCAGCAGTGAGAGACTAGCGGGAGGGGGGGAGCAGTACTTC	CASSERLAGGGEQYF
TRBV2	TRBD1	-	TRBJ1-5	TGTGCCAGCAGCCCTAACCCACAGGGGGTGCCCCAGCATTTT	CASSPNPQGVPQHF
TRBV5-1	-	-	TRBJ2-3	TGCGCCAGCAGCTCCTCGAGACTAGTCCTCACAGATACGCAGTATTTT	CASSSSRLVLTDTQYF
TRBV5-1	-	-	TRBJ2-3	TGCGCCAGCAGCTTGGGCGGGGTAGATACGCAGTATTTT	CASSLGGVDTQYF
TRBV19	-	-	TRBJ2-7	TGTGCCAGTAGTGTGGGTTACGAGCAGTACTTC	CASSVGYEQYF
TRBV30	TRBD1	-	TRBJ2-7	TGTGCCTGGACCATCCAAAATTCCGGGACAGGGGTTTACGAGCAGTACTTC	CAWTIQNSGTGVYEQYF
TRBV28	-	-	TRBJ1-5	TGTGCCAGCAGTTTACAAGGAGGGAAGAATCAGCCCCAGCATTTT	CASSLQGGKNQPQHF
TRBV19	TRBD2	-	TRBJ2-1	TGTGCCAGTAGTACCTCCCCGGGACTAGCCAAGGTGAGGAATGAGCAGTTCTTC	CASSTSPGLAKVRNEQFF
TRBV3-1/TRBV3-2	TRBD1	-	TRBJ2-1	TGTGCCAGCAGCCTTACAGGGGGCGGCAATGAGCAGTTCTTC	CASSLTGGGNEQFF
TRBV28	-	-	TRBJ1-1	TGTGCCAGCAGTCCCTGGAAGGCCGAAGCTTTCTTT	CASSPWKAEAFF
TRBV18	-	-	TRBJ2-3	TGTGCCAGCTCTCCGAGACCCACAGATACGCAGTATTTT	CASSPRPTDTQYF
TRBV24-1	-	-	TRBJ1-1	TGTGCCACCAGTGATTTCGGGGGGACTGAAGCTTTCTTT	CATSDFGGTEAFF
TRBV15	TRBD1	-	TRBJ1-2	TGTGCCACCAGTAGCAGGGGGCTTGATAACTATGGCTACACCTTC	CATSSRGLDNYGYTF
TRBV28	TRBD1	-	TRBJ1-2	TGTGCCAGCAGTTTTACCGGGACAGGCGACTATGGCTACACCTTC	CASSFTGTGDYGYTF
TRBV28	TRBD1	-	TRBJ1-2	TGTGCCAGCAGTTTTTTCGGAGACTCCAAAGACAGGGGGCGGGGCTACACCTTC	CASSFFGDSKDRGRGYTF
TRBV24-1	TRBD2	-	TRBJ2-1	TGTGCCACCAGTGACGCGCCTCCGGGACTAGCTTTCTATGAGCAGTTCTTC	CATSDAPPGLAFYEQFF
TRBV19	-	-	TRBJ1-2	TGTGCCTCCACCAGGGCCGGCCTGAACTATGGCTACACCTTC	CASTRAGLNYGYTF
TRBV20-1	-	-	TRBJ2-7	TGCAGTGCTAGTCCAGTCCCCTACGAGCAGTACTTC	CSASPVPYEQYF
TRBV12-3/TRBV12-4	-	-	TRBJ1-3	TGTGCCAGCAGTTTTAGGGGGGCAAACACCATATATTTT	CASSFRGANTIYF
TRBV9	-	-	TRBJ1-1	TGTGCCAGCAGCGTAGCCCCAATGAACACTGAAGCTTTCTTT	CASSVAPMNTEAFF
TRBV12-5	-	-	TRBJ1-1	TGTGCTAGTGGTTTGGGGACGGGGCAAGCTTTCTTT	CASGLGTGQAFF
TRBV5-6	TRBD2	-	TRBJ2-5	TGTGCCAGCAGCTTGTTGTCTCCGGGAGGAGAGACCCAGTACTTC	CASSLLSPGGETQYF
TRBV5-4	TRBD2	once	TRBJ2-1	TGTGCCAGCAGCCTCAGCGGGACCTCCTACAATGAGCAGTTCTTC	CASSLSGTSYNEQFF
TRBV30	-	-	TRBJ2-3	TGTGCGCTGAGGGTTAGCGGAGCCACAGATACGCAGTATTTT	CALRVSGATDTQYF
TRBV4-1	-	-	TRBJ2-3	TGCGCCAGCAGCCAATTGGAACAGGTTCGGGATACGCAGTATTTT	CASSQLEQVRDTQYF
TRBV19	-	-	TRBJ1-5	TGTGCCAGTAGGCGGACGGAAAATCAGCCCCAGCATTTT	CASRRTENQPQHF
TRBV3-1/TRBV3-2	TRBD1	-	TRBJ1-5	TGTGCCAGCAGCCAAGGGACAGGGGTTCAGCCCCAGCATTTT	CASSQGTGVQPQHF
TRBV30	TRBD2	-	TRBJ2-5	TGTGCCTGGAGTGTGGGAGGGATTGAAGAGACCCAGTACTTC	CAWSVGGIEETQYF
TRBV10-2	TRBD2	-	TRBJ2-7	TGCGCCAGCTCGGAGGTAGGCGGGAGAAGGTCCGAGCAGTACTTC	CASSEVGGRRSEQYF
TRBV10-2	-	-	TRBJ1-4	TGCGCCAGCAGTGTGGGGACATGGGGGACAACTAATGAAAAACTGTTTTTT	CASSVGTWGTTNEKLFF
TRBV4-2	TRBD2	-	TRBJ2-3	TGTGCCAGCAGCCTCAGGACTAGCGGCACAGATACGCAGTATTTT	CASSLRTSGTDTQYF
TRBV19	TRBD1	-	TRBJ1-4	TGTGCCAGTACCGTGACAGGGGGCGAAAAACTGTTTTTT	CASTVTGGEKLFF
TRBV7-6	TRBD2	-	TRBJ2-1	TGTGCCAGCAGCTTAGAGGGTAGCGGGAGGGCCGCGTACAATGAGCAGTTCTTC	CASSLEGSGRAAYNEQFF
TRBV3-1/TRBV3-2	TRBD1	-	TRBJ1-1	TGTGCCAGCAGCGGACAGGGGCAACGAGGAGCTTTCTTT	CASSGQGQRGAFF
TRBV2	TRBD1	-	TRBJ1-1	TGTGCCAGCAGTGCTACAGACAGGGACACTGAAGCTTTCTTT	CASSATDRDTEAFF
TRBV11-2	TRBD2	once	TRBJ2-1	TGTGCCAGCAGCTTAATGGGTCCGGGGCTAGCGGACTACAATGAGCAGTTCTTC	CASSLMGPGLADYNEQFF
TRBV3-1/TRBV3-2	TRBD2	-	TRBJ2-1	TGTGCCAGCAGCCAACGTGGGGGGGAGGGTGGTAATGAGCAGTTCTTC	CASSQRGGEGGNEQFF
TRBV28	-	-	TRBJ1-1	TGTGCCAGCAGATCAAGAAAAAGAGGGACGGGCACTGAAGCTTTCTTT	CASRSRKRGTGTEAFF
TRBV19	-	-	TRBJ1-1	TGTGCCAGTAGTAGACCTACGGGATACACTGAAGCTTTCTTT	CASSRPTGYTEAFF
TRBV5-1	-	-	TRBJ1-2	TGCGCCAGCAGCTTGGGAAGTGGGAACTATGGCTACACCTTC	CASSLGSGNYGYTF
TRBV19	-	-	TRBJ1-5	TGTGCCAGTATGGCCTACAGGGACGGCAATCAGCCCCAGCATTTT	CASMAYRDGNQPQHF
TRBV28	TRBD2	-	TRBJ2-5	TGTGCCAGCAGTTTTTACCCGGGAGGAGTAAAAGGGACCCAGTACTTC	CASSFYPGGVKGTQYF
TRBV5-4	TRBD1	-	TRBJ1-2	TGTGCCAGCAGCTTAGAGCCGGGACAGGGGACTGGCTACACCTTC	CASSLEPGQGTGYTF
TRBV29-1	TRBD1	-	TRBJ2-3	TGCAGCGTTGAATGGCAGGGGGGCACAGATACGCAGTATTTT	CSVEWQGGTDTQYF
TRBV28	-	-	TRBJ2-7	TGTGCCAGCAGTACCCAAAGGAGGGTTTCCTACGAGCAGTACTTC	CASSTQRRVSYEQYF
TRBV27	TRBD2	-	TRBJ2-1	TGTGCCAGCAGGGGACTAGCCCCACAATATGAGCAGTTCTTC	CASRGLAPQYEQFF
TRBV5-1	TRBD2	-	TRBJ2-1	TGCGCCAGCAGCGGAACTAGCGGAAACAACAATGAGCAGTTCTTC	CASSGTSGNNNEQFF
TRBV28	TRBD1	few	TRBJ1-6	TGTGCCAGCAGTTTCGCGGTGGGAGGGGGACAGGGTTATTCACCCCTCCACTTT	CASSFAVGGGQGYSPLHF
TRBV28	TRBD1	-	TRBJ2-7	TGTGCCAGCACCTCTACGGGACAGAGCGTCGGGCAGTACTTC	CASTSTGQSVGQYF
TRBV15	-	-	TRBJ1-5	TGTGCCACCAGTGTGGGAGGCCGGCCCCAGCATTTT	CATSVGGRPQHF
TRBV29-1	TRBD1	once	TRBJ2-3	TGCAGCGGTAGACAGGGTCAAGGGACAGATACGCAGTATTTT	CSGRQGQGTDTQYF
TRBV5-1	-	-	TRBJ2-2	TGCGCCAGCAGCTTGGATCTACCTAACACCGGGGAGCTGTTTTTT	CASSLDLPNTGELFF